This T cell receptor beta chain was sequenced during a study of technical replicates of blood from a handful of donors. In germline, CDR1 is MDHEN, CDR2 SYDVKM. There are 15 residues in the CDR3. The junction had 9 bases not matched to a gene; V was cut back by 7 bases and J by 0 bases. TCRdb's table, derived via immunoSEQ multiplex PCR, lists solely in-frame clones and lacks some. The sample includes 100,000 or so clones, 85% to 95% seen only once; the top ten take 0.24%. This rearrangement joins TRBV28 to TRBJ2-7; 7 positions agree with TRBD2. Sequencing used T cells isolated from PBMCs. The sequence came from a human donor in good health. The CDR3 region has the DNA TGTGCCAGCACCGCGGCGGGCGGGAGCTCCTACGAGCAGTACTTC. Protein sequence: CASTAAGGSSYEQYF.